The subject of this entry is one T cell receptor beta chain. Its target is unknown. Trimming stripped 1 base from V and 7 bases from J, with 14 bases between. The CDR3 consists of 15 residues. The germline V gene encodes CDR1 SGHAT and CDR2 FQNNGV. A primer in the constant region served to generate TCR beta cDNA from roughly 450 ng of total RNA. ARM-PCR, slightly modified, supplied the TCR beta libraries through three nested multiplex PCR rounds. Primers for the first two PCR rounds were TRBV1-TRBV30 forward primers and a C-beta reverse primer (about 10 cycles per round). TCRdb itself ran the multiplex PCR reads through MiXCR, one entry per CDR3 protein. The sample records approximately 330,000 distinct CDR3 sequences, about two thirds being singletons. Unsorted whole blood supplied the blood RNA, and germline DNA was isolated too. These data originate in a study of tumor-infiltrating lymphocytes in primary liver carcinoma. Study in general: Yields of productive TCRbeta reads ranged from roughly 3.5 to 7.5 million per sample and were similar across tissue types. General observations from the study: Tumor region pairs overlapped more than did tumor-adjacent and tumor-blood pairs. Blood's top-250-clone fraction was significantly lower than that of tumors (p = 0.039).

V is TRBV11-2 and J is TRBJ2-1; D may be TRBD1 or TRBD2 (6 bases each). The sample was peripheral blood. The sequence was collected from a man in his forties with primary liver carcinoma and hepatitis B virus infection. The CDR3 DNA is TGTGCCAGCAGCTTAGGAGGGGGGATCGAGAATGAGCAGTTCTTC. Protein sequence: CASSLGGGIENEQFF.